This T cell receptor beta chain derives from a study of CD8+CD57+ T cells in acquired aplastic anemia. Study context: The average for DNA from sorted CD4+ and CD8+ cells was around 3.5 ug. CD4+ cells from healthy donors averaged approximately 9.8 million reads.

General observations from the study: CD8+ Simpson's diversity showed no significant patient-control difference.

The CDR3 is 15 residues long. In germline, CDR1 is MGHDK, CDR2 SYGVNS. V lost 2 bases, J lost 4 bases, and 14 bases lay in between. Investigators profiled TCR beta VDJ and CDR3 from genomic DNA template. TCRdb re-derived calls from the reads in MiXCR, one entry per CDR3 protein. The sample lists 150,000 to 200,000 distinct CDR3 sequences, around 60% occurring once. With respect to this clonotype: Its specificity is unknown.

The rearrangement joins TRBV25-1 to TRBJ1-2; D is uncertain. This clonotype originated in a human donor in good health. The sample was sorted CD4+, CD8+, or CD8+CD57+ T cells (not recorded which) from PBMCs. CDR3 coding DNA: TGTGCCAGCAGTGAAGTAGGCAGCCAGTCCTATGGCTACACCTTC. Its protein is CASSEVGSQSYGYTF.